The clone carrying this T cell receptor beta chain has at least ten counts. Its antigen is still unknown. This CDR3 has 14 residues. CDR1 is SGHRS and CDR2 is YFSETQ in the germline V gene. V lost 0 bases, J lost 8 bases, and 4 bases stayed unmatched. MiXCR was run by TCRdb on the reads, yielding one entry per CDR3 protein. Found here are around 100,000 distinct CDR3 sequences, approximately 17% of them singletons; the top ten hold 8%. This sample stems from a study of T cell repertoires in cytomegalovirus infection. On the study more broadly: In public TCR beta signatures, there were indications of both CMV infection and matching HLA type.

Whole-study findings and limits: Cumulated frequencies of public TCR beta families served to identify carriers of CMV plus the relevant HLA. CMV-specific TCR beta clonotypes restricted by HLA-C dominated the ex vivo response.

The receptor comes from a human donor in good health (CMV status not recorded). Some clones in this sample may be carry-over from other donors' samples. The rearrangement links TRBV5-1 to TRBJ1-4; 7 positions agree with TRBD1. The sample taken for sequencing was PBMCs. CDR3 amino acids: CASSLDRGGEKLFF. The CDR3 coding sequence is TGCGCCAGCAGCTTGGACAGGGGAGGAGAAAAACTGTTTTTT.